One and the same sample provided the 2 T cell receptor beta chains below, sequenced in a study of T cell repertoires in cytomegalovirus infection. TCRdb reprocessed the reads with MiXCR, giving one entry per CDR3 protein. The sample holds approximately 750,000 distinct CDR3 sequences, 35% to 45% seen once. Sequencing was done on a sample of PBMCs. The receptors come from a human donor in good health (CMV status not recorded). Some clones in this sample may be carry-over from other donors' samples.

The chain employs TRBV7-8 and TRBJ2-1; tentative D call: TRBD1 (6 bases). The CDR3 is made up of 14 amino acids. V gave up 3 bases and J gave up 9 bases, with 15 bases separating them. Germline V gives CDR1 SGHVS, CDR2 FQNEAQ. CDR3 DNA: TGTGCCAGCAGCTTCTACAGGGTCGGGACTGAGCAGTTCTTC. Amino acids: CASSFYRVGTEQFF.

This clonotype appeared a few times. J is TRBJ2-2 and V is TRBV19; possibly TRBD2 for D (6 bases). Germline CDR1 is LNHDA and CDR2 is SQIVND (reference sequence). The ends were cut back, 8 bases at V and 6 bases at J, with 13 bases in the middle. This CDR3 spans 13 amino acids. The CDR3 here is CASETRSAGELFF. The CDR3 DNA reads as TGTGCCAGTGAGACTAGGTCAGCCGGGGAGCTGTTTTTT.